A selection of T cell receptor beta chains follows, all from one sample in a study of naive and memory T cell subsets. TCRdb re-analysed the UMI-ligation and nested PCR reads in MiXCR, keeping a single row per CDR3 protein. Altogether about 23,000 distinct CDR3 sequences are present, around 10% being singletons, with the ten largest covering around a fifth. The specimen sequenced was central memory CD8+ T cells from blood. The receptor source for this set is a human donor in good health. The CDR3 runs from the conserved cysteine through the conserved F or W. Each record gives: V gene, J gene, D gene, CDR3 protein. The D gene is left open where the match is weak.

v_gene: TRBV7-8
j_gene: TRBJ2-1
d_gene: .
CDR3aa: CASSLSPGDEQFF

v_gene: TRBV4-1
j_gene: TRBJ2-7
d_gene: .
CDR3aa: CASSQDIRQSYEQYF

v_gene: TRBV6-5
j_gene: TRBJ2-7
d_gene: TRBD1
CDR3aa: CASRRQGYEQYF

v_gene: TRBV5-4
j_gene: TRBJ2-2
d_gene: .
CDR3aa: CASSRSGLNTGELFF

v_gene: TRBV7-6
j_gene: TRBJ2-1
d_gene: TRBD1
CDR3aa: CASSKSPGQGPFF

v_gene: TRBV6-5
j_gene: TRBJ2-3
d_gene: .
CDR3aa: CASRRGFSTDTQYF

v_gene: TRBV4-3
j_gene: TRBJ2-2
d_gene: TRBD2
CDR3aa: CASSQDLGGSAGELFF

v_gene: TRBV6-1
j_gene: TRBJ2-3
d_gene: TRBD1
CDR3aa: CASSGTGDTDTQYF

v_gene: TRBV2
j_gene: TRBJ2-3
d_gene: TRBD2
CDR3aa: CASTGGAGGGDTQYF

v_gene: TRBV12-3/TRBV12-4
j_gene: TRBJ1-1
d_gene: .
CDR3aa: CASSYMNTEAFF

v_gene: TRBV12-3/TRBV12-4
j_gene: TRBJ1-2
d_gene: TRBD1
CDR3aa: CASSAGTGDGYTF

v_gene: TRBV12-3/TRBV12-4
j_gene: TRBJ1-2
d_gene: .
CDR3aa: CASFSYYGYTF

v_gene: TRBV29-1
j_gene: TRBJ2-3
d_gene: .
CDR3aa: CSVDSRADTQYF

v_gene: TRBV6-1
j_gene: TRBJ2-7
d_gene: TRBD2
CDR3aa: CASSENVFRLAAYEQYF

v_gene: TRBV29-1
j_gene: TRBJ1-1
d_gene: .
CDR3aa: CSAHRVMNTEAFF

v_gene: TRBV7-9
j_gene: TRBJ2-1
d_gene: .
CDR3aa: CASSQRTYNEQFF

v_gene: TRBV27
j_gene: TRBJ2-4
d_gene: .
CDR3aa: CASGKNIQYF

v_gene: TRBV19
j_gene: TRBJ2-1
d_gene: .
CDR3aa: CASRDRSYNNEQFF

v_gene: TRBV6-6
j_gene: TRBJ2-2
d_gene: .
CDR3aa: CASTQVGYTGELFF

v_gene: TRBV7-2
j_gene: TRBJ2-7
d_gene: TRBD2
CDR3aa: CASSLGPLAGGRSYEQYF

v_gene: TRBV6-5
j_gene: TRBJ2-7
d_gene: .
CDR3aa: CASSYDPRGYEQYF

v_gene: TRBV24-1
j_gene: TRBJ1-1
d_gene: TRBD1
CDR3aa: CATSDDRGGGTEAFF

v_gene: TRBV28
j_gene: TRBJ1-1
d_gene: TRBD1
CDR3aa: CASSYPDREFGKAFF

v_gene: TRBV18
j_gene: TRBJ2-1
d_gene: .
CDR3aa: CASSPSDLGYNEQFF

v_gene: TRBV7-2
j_gene: TRBJ2-5
d_gene: TRBD2
CDR3aa: CASSYLAAQETQYF

v_gene: TRBV6-1
j_gene: TRBJ1-5
d_gene: .
CDR3aa: CASSGAGEHQPQHF

v_gene: TRBV4-3
j_gene: TRBJ2-1
d_gene: TRBD2
CDR3aa: CASSQDGTSWKDEQFF

v_gene: TRBV6-1
j_gene: TRBJ2-7
d_gene: .
CDR3aa: CASSVQASSSYEQYF

v_gene: TRBV6-6
j_gene: TRBJ1-3
d_gene: .
CDR3aa: CASSYDPAAAGNTIYF

v_gene: TRBV15
j_gene: TRBJ1-1
d_gene: .
CDR3aa: CATSRGFTEAFF

v_gene: TRBV6-2/TRBV6-3
j_gene: TRBJ2-7
d_gene: .
CDR3aa: CASGAGTRLEGMGEQYF

v_gene: TRBV6-2/TRBV6-3
j_gene: TRBJ2-1
d_gene: TRBD2
CDR3aa: CASSYSGLAGGGPAGEQFF

v_gene: TRBV7-9
j_gene: TRBJ2-7
d_gene: .
CDR3aa: CASSLAGSEQYF

v_gene: TRBV6-4
j_gene: TRBJ1-1
d_gene: .
CDR3aa: CASSESDNTEAFF

v_gene: TRBV29-1
j_gene: TRBJ1-3
d_gene: TRBD1
CDR3aa: CSVDELGQGSGNTIYF

v_gene: TRBV28
j_gene: TRBJ2-7
d_gene: TRBD2
CDR3aa: CASSRSVAGDLEQYF

v_gene: TRBV14
j_gene: TRBJ1-5
d_gene: .
CDR3aa: CASSQEGQPQHF

v_gene: TRBV6-2/TRBV6-3
j_gene: TRBJ2-1
d_gene: TRBD1
CDR3aa: CASSDRGPIVDEQFF

v_gene: TRBV5-1
j_gene: TRBJ2-1
d_gene: .
CDR3aa: CASSFQGGDEQFF

v_gene: TRBV10-3
j_gene: TRBJ2-6
d_gene: TRBD1
CDR3aa: CAISESTATGGLSGANVLTF

v_gene: TRBV9
j_gene: TRBJ2-1
d_gene: TRBD2
CDR3aa: CASSTPGTSGSGEQFF

v_gene: TRBV6-5
j_gene: TRBJ1-1
d_gene: TRBD1
CDR3aa: CASSPSGQGTTEAFF

v_gene: TRBV29-1
j_gene: TRBJ2-1
d_gene: TRBD2
CDR3aa: CSVEDWASGSWNEQFF

v_gene: TRBV20-1
j_gene: TRBJ1-6
d_gene: TRBD1
CDR3aa: CSASGWQGVNSPLHF

v_gene: TRBV30
j_gene: TRBJ2-1
d_gene: .
CDR3aa: CAWSRGEGLDEQFF

v_gene: TRBV28
j_gene: TRBJ1-3
d_gene: .
CDR3aa: CASSLWDSVIPGDSGNTIYF

v_gene: TRBV4-2
j_gene: TRBJ2-7
d_gene: TRBD2
CDR3aa: CASSQDGLAGTYEQYF

v_gene: TRBV20-1
j_gene: TRBJ1-2
d_gene: .
CDR3aa: CSARVAFYGYTF

v_gene: TRBV19
j_gene: TRBJ2-1
d_gene: TRBD2
CDR3aa: CASSIAPSGPYNEQFF

v_gene: TRBV6-2/TRBV6-3
j_gene: TRBJ1-1
d_gene: .
CDR3aa: CASSYGAENTEAFF

v_gene: TRBV6-6
j_gene: TRBJ2-7
d_gene: .
CDR3aa: CASSRGPGEVYEQYF

v_gene: TRBV20-1
j_gene: TRBJ2-1
d_gene: TRBD2
CDR3aa: CSARVGQMGLADTNEQFF

v_gene: TRBV7-9
j_gene: TRBJ2-6
d_gene: .
CDR3aa: CASSLGIQQGRDSGANVLTF

v_gene: TRBV9
j_gene: TRBJ2-2
d_gene: .
CDR3aa: CASRDGTGELFF